This T cell receptor (beta chain) is drawn from a study of beta chain features in type 1 diabetes. Overall study findings and caveats: A PCR bias possibly favoring shorter templates would apply equally to patients and controls.

Details on this clone: Its antigen remains unknown.

The isolated RNA, all of it, was reverse transcribed, so expressed TCRB transcripts were what got sequenced. Data came from immunoSEQ multiplex PCR; TCRdb stores just in-frame clones and leaves some out. This sample has almost 350,000 clones, with under 8.5% found just once. Germline values: CDR1 SQVTM, CDR2 ANQGSEA. This CDR3 comprises 11 residues. Trimming stripped 8 bases from V and 6 bases from J, with 12 bases between. The gene calls are TRBV29-1 and TRBJ2-3; possibly TRBD2 for D (7 bases). The sequenced sample consisted of central memory CD4+ T cells from blood. The clonotype comes from a woman younger than 35 in good health. The CDR3 spells CSSKGGDTQYF. The DNA for the CDR3 is TGCAGCTCCAAGGGGGGGGATACGCAGTATTTT.